This T cell receptor (beta chain) was obtained from a study of T cells in Graves' hyperthyroidism and ophthalmopathy. Study-wide results and caveats: Most clonotypes that expanded in the thyroid above 0.001 also showed up in blood.

About this clonotype: The antigen remains unidentified.

RNA transcripts yielded amplified TCR beta CDR3 regions. A set of HTBI primers served as the primers for a first-round RT-PCR of the TCR CDR3. TCRdb processed the multiplex PCR reads anew with MiXCR; each CDR3 protein has one entry. Altogether about 150,000 distinct CDR3 sequences are present, less than 25% being singletons, with the ten largest covering around two thirds. Trimming cost V 3 bases and J 4 bases; bases outside gene matches: 5. This CDR3 is 14 amino acids long. CDR1 is MGHDK, CDR2 SYGVNS, per germline. The chain employs TRBV25-1 and TRBJ2-7; 8 bases map to TRBD1. The sequenced sample was blood. The clonotype comes from a woman in her forties or fifties with Graves' hyperthyroidism that later progressed to Graves' ophthalmopathy. CDR3 coding DNA: TGTGCCAGCAGTGACCTGGGACAGGTTTACGAGCAGTACTTC. The encoded protein is CASSDLGQVYEQYF.